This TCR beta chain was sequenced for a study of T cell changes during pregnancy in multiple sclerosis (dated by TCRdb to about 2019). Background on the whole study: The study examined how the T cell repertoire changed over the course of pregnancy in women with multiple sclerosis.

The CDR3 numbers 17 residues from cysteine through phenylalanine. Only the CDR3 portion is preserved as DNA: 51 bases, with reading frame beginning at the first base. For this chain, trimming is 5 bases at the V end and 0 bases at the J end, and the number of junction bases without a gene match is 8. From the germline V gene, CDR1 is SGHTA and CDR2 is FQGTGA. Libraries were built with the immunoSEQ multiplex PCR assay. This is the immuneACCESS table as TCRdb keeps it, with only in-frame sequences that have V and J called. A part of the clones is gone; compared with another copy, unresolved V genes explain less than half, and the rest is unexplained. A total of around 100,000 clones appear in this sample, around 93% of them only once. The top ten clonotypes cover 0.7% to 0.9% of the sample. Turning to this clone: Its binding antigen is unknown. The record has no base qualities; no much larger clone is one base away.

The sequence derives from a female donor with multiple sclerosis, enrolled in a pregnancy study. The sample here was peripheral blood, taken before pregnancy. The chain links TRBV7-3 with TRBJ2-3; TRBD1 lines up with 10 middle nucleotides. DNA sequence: TGTGCCAGCAGCACGGGACAGGGGATAACTAGCACAGATACGCAGTATTTT. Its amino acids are CASSTGQGITSTDTQYF.